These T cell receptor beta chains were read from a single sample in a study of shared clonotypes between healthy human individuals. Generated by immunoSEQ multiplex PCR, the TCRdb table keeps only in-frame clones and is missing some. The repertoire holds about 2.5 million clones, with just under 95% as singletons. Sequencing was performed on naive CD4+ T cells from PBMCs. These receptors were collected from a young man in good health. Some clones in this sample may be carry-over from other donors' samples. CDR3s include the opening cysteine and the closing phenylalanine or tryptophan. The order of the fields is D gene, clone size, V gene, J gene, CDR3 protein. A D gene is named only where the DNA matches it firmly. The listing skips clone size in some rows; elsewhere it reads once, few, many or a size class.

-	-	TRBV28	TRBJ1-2	CASSLWPGKGYGYTF
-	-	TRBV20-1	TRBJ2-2	CSATRPGELFF
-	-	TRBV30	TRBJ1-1	CAWSGRGREAFF
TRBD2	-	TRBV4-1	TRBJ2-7	CASSRIYGAGGPREQYF
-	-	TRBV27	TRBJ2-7	CASSLVAGGSYEQYF
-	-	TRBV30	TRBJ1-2	CAGGRVADYGYTF
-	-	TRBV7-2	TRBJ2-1	CASSLIGAPSYNEQFF
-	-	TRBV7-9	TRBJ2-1	CASSSTGAYNEQFF
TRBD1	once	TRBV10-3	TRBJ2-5	CAISRQGEGETQYF
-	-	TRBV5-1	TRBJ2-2	CASSLDYSAGELFF
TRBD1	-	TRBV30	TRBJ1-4	CAWSQTGGVEKLFF
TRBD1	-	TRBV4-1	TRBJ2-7	CASSQGVRGRGEQYF
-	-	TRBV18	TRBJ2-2	CASSQQGLRNTGELFF
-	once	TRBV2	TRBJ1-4	CASTPLQRAGREKLFF
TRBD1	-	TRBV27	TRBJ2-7	CASSFLGTGREQYF
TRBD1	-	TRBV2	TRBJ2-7	CASTLTGGTYEQYF
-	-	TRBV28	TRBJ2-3	CASSLVSTDTQYF
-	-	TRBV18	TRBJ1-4	CASSPDGQKNEKLFF
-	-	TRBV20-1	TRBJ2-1	CSAREQFF
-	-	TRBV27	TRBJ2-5	CASRRPDFGGTQYF
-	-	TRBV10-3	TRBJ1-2	CAIPGGTGKVGGYTF
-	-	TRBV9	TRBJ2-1	CASSARGGRADNEQFF
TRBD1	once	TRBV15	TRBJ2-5	CATSRDRGQAETQYF
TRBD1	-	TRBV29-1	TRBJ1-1	CSVNRQGGPEAFF
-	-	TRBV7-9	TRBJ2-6	CASSAGRSSGANVLTF
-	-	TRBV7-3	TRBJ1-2	CASSLTLRGNYGYTF
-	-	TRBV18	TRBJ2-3	CASSPDYTDTQYF
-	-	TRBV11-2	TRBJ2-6	CASRSSGANVLTF
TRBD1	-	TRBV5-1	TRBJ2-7	CASSGQGPYEQYF
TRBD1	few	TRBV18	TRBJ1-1	CASSPYLTGVTEAFF
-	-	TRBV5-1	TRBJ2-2	CASSLEGTSYTGELFF
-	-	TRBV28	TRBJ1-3	CASLGVRSGNTIYF
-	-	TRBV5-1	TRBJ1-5	CASSLVPGLGQPQHF
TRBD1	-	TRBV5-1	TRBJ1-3	CASSSGTGSGNTIYF
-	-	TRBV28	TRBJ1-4	CASSYGANNEKLFF
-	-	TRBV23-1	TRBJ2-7	CASTSGTVEQYF
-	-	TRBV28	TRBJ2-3	CASSFEAGWREGTDTQYF
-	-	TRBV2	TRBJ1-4	CARSEGSGNEKLFF
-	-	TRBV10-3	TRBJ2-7	CAAGRGNEQYF
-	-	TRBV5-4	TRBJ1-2	CASSFTFPGHGYTF
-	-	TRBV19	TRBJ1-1	CASSPLGNTEAFF
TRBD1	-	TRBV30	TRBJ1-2	CAWTPGQPLIGGYTF
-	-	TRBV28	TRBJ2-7	CASSLPLGSSSYEQYF
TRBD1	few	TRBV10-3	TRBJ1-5	CAISTGTENQPQHF
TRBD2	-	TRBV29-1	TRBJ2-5	CSVGLAGDFQETQYF
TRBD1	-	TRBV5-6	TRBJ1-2	CASSPIRGRSDGYTF
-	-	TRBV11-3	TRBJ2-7	CASSLGGSYEQYF
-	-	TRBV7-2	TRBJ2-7	CASSARQGGIEQYF
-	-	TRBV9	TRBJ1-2	CASSVGGTIANYGYTF
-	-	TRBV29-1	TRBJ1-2	CSVEDGGGRGYTF
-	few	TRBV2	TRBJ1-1	CASSEERTAPNTEAFF
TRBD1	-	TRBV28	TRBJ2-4	CASSSTGVKNIQYF
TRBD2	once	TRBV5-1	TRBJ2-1	CASSRGASGSLNEQFF
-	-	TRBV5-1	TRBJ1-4	CASRGGSEEKLFF